These T cell receptor beta chains were read from a single sample in a study of T cell responses to AZD1222 COVID-19 vaccine. This table comes from immunoSEQ multiplex PCR, and its TCRdb copy is limited to in-frame clones, with some not included. The sample gives 90,000 to 150,000 clones, more than 75% of which show up once; about 1.2% is in the top ten. This specimen consisted of peripheral blood, obtained on day 0 of AZD1222 vaccination. These receptors were taken from an adult in good health. Both conserved end residues are part of each CDR3. A D gene is named only where the DNA matches it firmly. Size is omitted from some rows. Given values are once, few, many or a class for expanded clones.

CASSHGQFLNTEAFF	TGTGCCTCCTCCCATGGACAGTTCTTGAACACTGAAGCTTTCTTT	-	TRBV2	-	TRBJ1-1
CASSIQGDRYGYTF	TGTGCCAGTAGTATACAGGGGGACCGCTATGGCTACACCTTC	-	TRBV19	TRBD1	TRBJ1-2
CASTLRGLYSYNEQFF	TGTGCCAGCACCCTAAGGGGACTTTACTCCTACAATGAGCAGTTCTTC	-	TRBV2	-	TRBJ2-1
CASSLSGRTDTQYF	TGTGCCAGCAGCTTGAGCGGGCGCACAGATACGCAGTATTTT	-	TRBV5-4	-	TRBJ2-3
CASSPGTGRVEKLFF	TGTGCCAGCAGCCCCGGGACAGGGCGGGTTGAAAAACTGTTTTTT	-	TRBV9	TRBD1	TRBJ1-4
CASSPLTSGGASKTQYF	TGTGCCAGCAGCCCTCTGACTAGCGGGGGGGCGTCAAAGACCCAGTACTTC	-	TRBV5-6	TRBD2	TRBJ2-5
CASSQDPSGGSETQYF	TGTGCCAGCAGCCAAGATCCGAGCGGGGGAAGCGAGACCCAGTACTTC	-	TRBV4-2	TRBD2	TRBJ2-5
CASSPQGDTGELFF	TGTGCCAGCTCACCACAGGGGGACACCGGGGAGCTGTTTTTT	-	TRBV18	-	TRBJ2-2
CASSLRAGVAFF	TGTGCCAGCAGTTTAAGGGCAGGGGTGGCTTTCTTT	once	TRBV28	-	TRBJ1-1
CASRTGYQPQHF	TGTGCCAGTAGGACAGGGTATCAGCCCCAGCATTTT	-	TRBV19	TRBD1	TRBJ1-5
CASSTYTGNQPQHF	TGTGCCAGTAGTACTTACACGGGCAATCAGCCCCAGCATTTT	-	TRBV19	-	TRBJ1-5
CAGRTGGAGYYGYTF	TGTGCCGGTAGGACAGGGGGCGCAGGTTACTATGGCTACACCTTC	-	TRBV2	TRBD1	TRBJ1-2
CASSPQRLAGGADTQYF	TGCGCCAGCAGCCCCCAGAGACTAGCGGGGGGTGCAGATACGCAGTATTTT	-	TRBV4-3	TRBD2	TRBJ2-3
CAWSVLRTSGGRSTDTQYF	TGTGCCTGGAGTGTACTTAGGACTAGCGGGGGACGCTCCACAGATACGCAGTATTTT	-	TRBV30	TRBD2	TRBJ2-3
CASAGGAYNEQFF	TGTGCCAGCGCAGGGGGCGCCTACAATGAGCAGTTCTTC	-	TRBV2	TRBD1	TRBJ2-1
CASSADWGTEAFF	TGTGCCAGCAGCGCCGACTGGGGCACTGAAGCTTTCTTT	-	TRBV14	-	TRBJ1-1
CASSQVLGYGYTF	TGTGCCAGCAGCCAAGTTCTGGGGTATGGCTACACCTTC	-	TRBV3-1/TRBV3-2	-	TRBJ1-2
CASNGWGSYEQYF	TGTGCCAGCAACGGATGGGGGTCCTACGAGCAGTACTTC	-	TRBV11-2	-	TRBJ2-7
CATQGDSVNYNEQFF	TGTGCCACCCAGGGAGACAGCGTAAACTACAATGAGCAGTTCTTC	-	TRBV25-1	-	TRBJ2-1
CASSPTGAGANVLTF	TGTGCCAGCAGCCCGACAGGGGCCGGGGCCAACGTCCTGACTTTC	-	TRBV5-4	TRBD1	TRBJ2-6
CASSPSGNYGYTF	TGTGCCAGCAGCCCATCGGGTAACTATGGCTACACCTTC	-	TRBV5-4	-	TRBJ1-2
CASSQGGGSNQPQHF	TGCGCCAGCAGCCAAGGCGGGGGGAGCAATCAGCCCCAGCATTTT	-	TRBV4-1	-	TRBJ1-5
CASSPGSGLGQPQHF	TGTGCCAGCAGCCCAGGCTCGGGGTTGGGTCAGCCCCAGCATTTT	-	TRBV9	-	TRBJ1-5
CASSATGGYEQYF	TGTGCCAGCAGTGCAACAGGGGGCTACGAGCAGTACTTC	-	TRBV25-1	TRBD1	TRBJ2-7
CASRLQGAATDTQYF	TGTGCCAGCAGACTACAGGGGGCAGCGACAGATACGCAGTATTTT	few	TRBV6-5	TRBD1	TRBJ2-3
CASSRQGAYYGYTF	TGTGCCAGCAGCCGACAGGGGGCTTACTATGGCTACACCTTC	few	TRBV2	TRBD1	TRBJ1-2